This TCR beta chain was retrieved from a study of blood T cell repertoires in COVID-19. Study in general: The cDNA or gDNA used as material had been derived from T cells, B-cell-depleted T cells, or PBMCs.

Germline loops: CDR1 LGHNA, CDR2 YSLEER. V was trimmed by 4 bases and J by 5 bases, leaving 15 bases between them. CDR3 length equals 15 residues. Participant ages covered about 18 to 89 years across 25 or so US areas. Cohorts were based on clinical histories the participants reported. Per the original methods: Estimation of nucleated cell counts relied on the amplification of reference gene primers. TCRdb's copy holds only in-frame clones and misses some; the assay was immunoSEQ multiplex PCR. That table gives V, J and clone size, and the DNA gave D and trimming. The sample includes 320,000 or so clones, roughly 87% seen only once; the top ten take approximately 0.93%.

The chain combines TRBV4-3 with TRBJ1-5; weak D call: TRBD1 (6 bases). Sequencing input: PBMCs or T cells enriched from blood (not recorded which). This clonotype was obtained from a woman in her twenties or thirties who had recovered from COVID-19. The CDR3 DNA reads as TGCGCCAGCAGCCTACGAACAGGGAAGGATCAGCCCCAGCATTTT. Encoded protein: CASSLRTGKDQPQHF.